This T cell receptor (beta chain) was sequenced during a study of T cell changes during pregnancy in multiple sclerosis. Sequenced by immunoSEQ multiplex PCR; TCRdb stores in-frame clones only, minus some. The profile shows around 86,000 clones, 80% to 95% of them singletons. Germline CDR1 reads LNHNV; CDR2 reads YYDKDF (reference sequence). This CDR3 is built from 18 residues. J gave up 7 bases and V 3 bases, and 16 bases lay outside the gene matches. The chain is built from TRBV15 and TRBJ1-5; 9 bases are shared with TRBD1. The receptor comes from a female donor with multiple sclerosis, enrolled in a pregnancy study. The sample consisted of peripheral blood, taken in the first trimester of pregnancy. CDR3 loop: CATSSDYRGRFLGQPQHF. CDR3 DNA: TGTGCCACCAGCAGTGACTACAGGGGGCGATTCCTCGGCCAGCCCCAGCATTTT.